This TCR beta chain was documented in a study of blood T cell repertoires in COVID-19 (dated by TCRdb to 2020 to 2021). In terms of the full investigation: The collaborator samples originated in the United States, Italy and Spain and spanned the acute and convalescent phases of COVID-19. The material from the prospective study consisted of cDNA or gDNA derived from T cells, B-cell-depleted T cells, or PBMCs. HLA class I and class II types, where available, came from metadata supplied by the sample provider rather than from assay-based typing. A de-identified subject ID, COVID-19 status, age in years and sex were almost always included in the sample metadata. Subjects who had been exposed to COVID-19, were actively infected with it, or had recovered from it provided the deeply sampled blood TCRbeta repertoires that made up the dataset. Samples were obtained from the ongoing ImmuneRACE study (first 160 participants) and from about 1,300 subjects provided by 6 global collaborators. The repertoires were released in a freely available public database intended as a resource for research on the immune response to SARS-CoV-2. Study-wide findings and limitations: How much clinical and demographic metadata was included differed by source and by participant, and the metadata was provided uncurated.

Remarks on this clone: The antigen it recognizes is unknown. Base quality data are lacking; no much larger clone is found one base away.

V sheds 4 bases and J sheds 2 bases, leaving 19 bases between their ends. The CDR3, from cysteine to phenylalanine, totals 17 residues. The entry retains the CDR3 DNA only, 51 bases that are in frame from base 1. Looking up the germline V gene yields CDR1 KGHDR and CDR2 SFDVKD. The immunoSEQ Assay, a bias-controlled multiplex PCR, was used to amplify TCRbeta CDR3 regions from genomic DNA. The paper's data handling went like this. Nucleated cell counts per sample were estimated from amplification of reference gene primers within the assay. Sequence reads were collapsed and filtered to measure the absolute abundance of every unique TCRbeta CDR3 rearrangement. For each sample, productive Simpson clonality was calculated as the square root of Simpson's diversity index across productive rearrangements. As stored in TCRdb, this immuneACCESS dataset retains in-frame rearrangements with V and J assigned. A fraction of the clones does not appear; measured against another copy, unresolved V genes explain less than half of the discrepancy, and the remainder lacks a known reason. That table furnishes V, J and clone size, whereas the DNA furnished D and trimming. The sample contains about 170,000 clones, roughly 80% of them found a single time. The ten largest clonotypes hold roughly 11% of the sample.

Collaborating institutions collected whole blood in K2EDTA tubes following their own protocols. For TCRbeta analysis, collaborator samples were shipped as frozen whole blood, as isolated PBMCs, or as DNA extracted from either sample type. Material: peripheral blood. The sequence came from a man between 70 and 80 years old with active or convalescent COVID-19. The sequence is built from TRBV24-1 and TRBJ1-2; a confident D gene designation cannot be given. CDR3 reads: CATSDAPPRAPNYGYTF. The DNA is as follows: TGTGCCACCAGTGACGCCCCTCCGAGGGCGCCGAACTATGGCTACACCTTC.